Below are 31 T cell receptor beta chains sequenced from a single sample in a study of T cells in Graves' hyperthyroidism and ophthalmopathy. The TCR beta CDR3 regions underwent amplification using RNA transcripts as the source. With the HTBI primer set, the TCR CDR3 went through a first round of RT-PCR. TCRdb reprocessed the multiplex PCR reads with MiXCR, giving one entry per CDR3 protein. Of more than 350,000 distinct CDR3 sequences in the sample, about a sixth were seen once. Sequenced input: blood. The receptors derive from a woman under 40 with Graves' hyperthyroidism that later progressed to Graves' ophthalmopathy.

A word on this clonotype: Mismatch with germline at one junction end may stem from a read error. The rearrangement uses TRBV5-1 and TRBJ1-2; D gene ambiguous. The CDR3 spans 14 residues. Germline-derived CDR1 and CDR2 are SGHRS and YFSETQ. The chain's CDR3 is CASTRSRSDYGYTF. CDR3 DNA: TGTGCCAGCACCAGAAGTCGATCTGACTATGGCTACACCTTC.

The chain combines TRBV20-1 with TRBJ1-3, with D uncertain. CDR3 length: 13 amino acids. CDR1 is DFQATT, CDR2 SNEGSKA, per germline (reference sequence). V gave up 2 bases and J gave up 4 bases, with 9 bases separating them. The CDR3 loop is CSARFPAGNTIYF. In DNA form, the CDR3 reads TGCAGTGCTAGATTCCCAGCCGGAAACACCATATATTTT.

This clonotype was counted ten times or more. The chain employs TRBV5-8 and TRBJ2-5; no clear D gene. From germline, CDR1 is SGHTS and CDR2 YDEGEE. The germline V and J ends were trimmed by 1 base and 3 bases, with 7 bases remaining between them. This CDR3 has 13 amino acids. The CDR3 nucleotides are TGTGCCAGCAGCTTGTTGACAAAAGAGACCCAGTACTTC. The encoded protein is CASSLLTKETQYF.

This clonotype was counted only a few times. The CDR3: CASSIVPPGLISGNGDEQFF. DNA for the CDR3: TGTGCCAGTAGTATAGTACCCCCGGGACTAATTAGCGGGAATGGCGATGAGCAGTTCTTC. The chain uses TRBV19 and TRBJ2-1; 8 bases fit TRBD2. Germline lookup yields CDR1 LNHDA and CDR2 SQIVND (reference sequence). This CDR3 spans 20 amino acids. Germline trimming cut 1 base from V and 8 bases from J; bases unmatched to any gene: 22.

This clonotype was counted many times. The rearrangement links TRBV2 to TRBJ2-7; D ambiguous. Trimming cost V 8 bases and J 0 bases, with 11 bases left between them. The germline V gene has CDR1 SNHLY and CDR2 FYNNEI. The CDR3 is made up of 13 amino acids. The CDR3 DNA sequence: TGTGCCAGCGGGTGGTACCGCTCCTACGAGCAGTACTTC. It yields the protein CASGWYRSYEQYF.

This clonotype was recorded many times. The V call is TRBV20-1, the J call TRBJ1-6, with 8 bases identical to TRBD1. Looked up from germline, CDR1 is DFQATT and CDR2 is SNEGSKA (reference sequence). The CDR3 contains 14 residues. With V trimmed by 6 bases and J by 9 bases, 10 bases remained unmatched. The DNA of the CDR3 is TGCAGTGCCAGTGGAGGACAGGGAAGTTCACCCCTCCACTTT. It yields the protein CSASGGQGSSPLHF.

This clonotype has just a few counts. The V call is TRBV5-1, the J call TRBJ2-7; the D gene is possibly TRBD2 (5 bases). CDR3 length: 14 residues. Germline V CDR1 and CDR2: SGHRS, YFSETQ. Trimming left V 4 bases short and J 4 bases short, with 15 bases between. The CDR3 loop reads CASSPRGITYEQYF. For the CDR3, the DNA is TGCGCCAGCAGCCCCAGAGGGATCACGTACGAGCAGTACTTC.

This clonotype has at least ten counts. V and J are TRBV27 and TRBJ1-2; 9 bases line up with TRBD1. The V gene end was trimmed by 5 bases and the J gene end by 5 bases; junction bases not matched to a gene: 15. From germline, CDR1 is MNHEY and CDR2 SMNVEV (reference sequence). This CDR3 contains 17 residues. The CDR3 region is CASSQRNRGLNSYGYTF. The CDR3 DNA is TGTGCCAGCAGTCAACGGAACAGGGGGCTTAACTCTTATGGCTACACCTTC.

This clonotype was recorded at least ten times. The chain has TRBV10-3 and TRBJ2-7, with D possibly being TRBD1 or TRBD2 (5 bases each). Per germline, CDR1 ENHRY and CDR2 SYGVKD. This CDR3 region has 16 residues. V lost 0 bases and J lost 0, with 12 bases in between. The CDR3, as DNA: TGTGCCATCAGTGAGTCGGTTGGGGGATTCTCCTACGAGCAGTACTTC. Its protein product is CAISESVGGFSYEQYF.

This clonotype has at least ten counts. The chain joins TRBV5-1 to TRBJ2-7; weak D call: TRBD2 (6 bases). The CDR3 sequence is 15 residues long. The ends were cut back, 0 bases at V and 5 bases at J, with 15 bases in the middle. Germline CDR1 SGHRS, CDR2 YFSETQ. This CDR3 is CASSLEGGTPHEQYF. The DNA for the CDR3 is TGCGCCAGCAGCTTGGAGGGCGGGACCCCCCACGAGCAGTACTTC.

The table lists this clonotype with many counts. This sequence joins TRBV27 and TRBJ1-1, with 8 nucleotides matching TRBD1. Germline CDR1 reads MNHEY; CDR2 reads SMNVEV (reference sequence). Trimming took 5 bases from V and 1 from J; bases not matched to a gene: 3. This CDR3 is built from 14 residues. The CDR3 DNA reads TGTGCCAGCAGTGCAGGGGGCGCGAACACTGAAGCTTTCTTT. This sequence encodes CASSAGGANTEAFF.

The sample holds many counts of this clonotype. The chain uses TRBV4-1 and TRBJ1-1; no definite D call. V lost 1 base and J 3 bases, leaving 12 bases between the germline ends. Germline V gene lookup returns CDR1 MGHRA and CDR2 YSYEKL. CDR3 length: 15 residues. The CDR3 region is CASSQGLGSYTEAFF. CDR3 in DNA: TGCGCCAGCAGCCAAGGTTTGGGGTCTTACACTGAAGCTTTCTTT.

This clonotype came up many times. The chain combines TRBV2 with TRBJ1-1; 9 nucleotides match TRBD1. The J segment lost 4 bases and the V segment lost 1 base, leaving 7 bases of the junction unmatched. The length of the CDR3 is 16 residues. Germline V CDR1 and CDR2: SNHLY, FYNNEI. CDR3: CASSEVGQGYATEAFF. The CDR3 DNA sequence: TGTGCCAGCAGTGAAGTGGGACAGGGATATGCCACTGAAGCTTTCTTT.

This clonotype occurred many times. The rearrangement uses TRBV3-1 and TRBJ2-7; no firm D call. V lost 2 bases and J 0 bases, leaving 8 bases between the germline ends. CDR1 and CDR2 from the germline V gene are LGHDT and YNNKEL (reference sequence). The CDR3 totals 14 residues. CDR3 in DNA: TGTGCCAGCAGCCAATCTATCCTCTCCTACGAGCAGTACTTC. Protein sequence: CASSQSILSYEQYF.

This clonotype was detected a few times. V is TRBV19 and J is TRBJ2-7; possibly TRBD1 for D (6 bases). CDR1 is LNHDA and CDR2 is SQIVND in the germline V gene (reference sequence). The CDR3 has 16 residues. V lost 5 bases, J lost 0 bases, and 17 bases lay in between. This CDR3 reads CASSAHLLTGSYEQYF. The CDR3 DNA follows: TGTGCCAGTAGTGCCCACCTTTTGACAGGCTCCTACGAGCAGTACTTC.

The CDR3 reads CASSLGLAGGRTQYF. CDR3 nucleotide sequence: TGCGCCAGCAGCTTGGGACTAGCGGGAGGTCGTACGCAGTATTTT. This chain uses TRBV5-1 with TRBJ2-3; 13 nucleotides match TRBD2. This CDR3 contains 15 residues. V shed 0 bases, J shed 8 bases, and the junction held 3 bases outside the gene matches. The germline CDR1 and CDR2 sequences are SGHRS and YFSETQ. The complete variable domain, with remaining parts taken from reference TRBV5-1 and TRBJ2-3, reads KAGVTQTPRYLIKTRGQQVTLSCSPISGHRSVSWYQQTPGQGLQFLFEYFSETQRNKGNFPGRFSGRQFSNSRSEMNVSTLELGDSALYLCASSLGLAGGRTQYFGPGTRLTVL.

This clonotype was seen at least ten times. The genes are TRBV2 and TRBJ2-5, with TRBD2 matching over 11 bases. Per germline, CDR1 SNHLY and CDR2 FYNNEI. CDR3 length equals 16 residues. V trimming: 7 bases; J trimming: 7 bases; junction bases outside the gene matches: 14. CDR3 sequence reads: CASNDGGIAGGVTQYF. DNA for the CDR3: TGTGCCAGCAACGACGGTGGGATAGCGGGAGGGGTGACCCAGTACTTC.

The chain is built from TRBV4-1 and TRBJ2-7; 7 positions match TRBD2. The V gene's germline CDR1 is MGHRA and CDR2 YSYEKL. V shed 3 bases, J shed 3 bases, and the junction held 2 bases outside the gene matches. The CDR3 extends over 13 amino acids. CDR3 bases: TGCGCCAGCAGCCACCGGACTAGCTACGAGCAGTACTTC. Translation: CASSHRTSYEQYF.

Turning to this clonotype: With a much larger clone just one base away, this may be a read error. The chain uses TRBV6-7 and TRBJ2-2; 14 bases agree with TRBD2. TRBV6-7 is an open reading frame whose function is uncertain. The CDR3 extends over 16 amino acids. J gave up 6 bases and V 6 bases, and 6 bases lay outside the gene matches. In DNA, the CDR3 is TGTGCCAGCAGACCCGGACTAGCGGGAGGATCCGGGGAGCTGTTTTTT. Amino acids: CASRPGLAGGSGELFF.

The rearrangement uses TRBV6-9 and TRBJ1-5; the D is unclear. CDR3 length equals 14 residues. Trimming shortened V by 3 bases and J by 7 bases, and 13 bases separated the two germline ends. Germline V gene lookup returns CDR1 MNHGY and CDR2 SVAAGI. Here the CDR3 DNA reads TGTGCCAGCAGTTACGATGGATGGCAGCAGCCCCAGCATTTT. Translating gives CASSYDGWQQPQHF.

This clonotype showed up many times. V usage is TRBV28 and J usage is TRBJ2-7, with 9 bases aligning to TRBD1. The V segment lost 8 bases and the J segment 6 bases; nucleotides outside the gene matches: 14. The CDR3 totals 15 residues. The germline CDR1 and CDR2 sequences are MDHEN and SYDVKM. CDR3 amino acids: CASGVTGTGIREQYF. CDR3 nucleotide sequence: TGTGCCAGCGGTGTTACCGGGACAGGGATTCGCGAGCAGTACTTC. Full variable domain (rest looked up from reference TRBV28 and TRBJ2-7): DVKVTQSSRYLVKRTGEKVFLECVQDMDHENMFWYRQDPGLGLRLIYFSYDVKMKEKGDIPEGYSVSREKKERFSLILESASTNQTSMYLCASGVTGTGIREQYFGPGTRLTVT.

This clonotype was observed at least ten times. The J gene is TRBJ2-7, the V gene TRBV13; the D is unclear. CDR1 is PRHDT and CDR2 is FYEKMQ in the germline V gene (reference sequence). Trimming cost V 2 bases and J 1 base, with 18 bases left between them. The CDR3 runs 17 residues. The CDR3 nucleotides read TGTGCCAGCAGCTTACTACCAGGACCGAGGAGTTCCTACGAGCAGTACTTC. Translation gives CASSLLPGPRSSYEQYF.

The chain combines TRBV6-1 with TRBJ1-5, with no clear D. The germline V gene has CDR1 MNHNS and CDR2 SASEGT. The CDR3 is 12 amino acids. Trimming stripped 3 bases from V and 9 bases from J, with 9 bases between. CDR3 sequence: CASSETGGPQHF. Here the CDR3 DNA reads TGTGCCAGCAGTGAGACGGGAGGGCCCCAGCATTTT.

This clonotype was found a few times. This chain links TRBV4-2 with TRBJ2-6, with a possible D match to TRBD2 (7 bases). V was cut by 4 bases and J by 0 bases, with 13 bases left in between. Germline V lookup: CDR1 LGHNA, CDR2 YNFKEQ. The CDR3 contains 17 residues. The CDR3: CASSREGDGSGANVLTF. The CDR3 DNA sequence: TGTGCCAGCAGCCGGGAGGGGGACGGCTCTGGGGCCAACGTCCTGACTTTC.

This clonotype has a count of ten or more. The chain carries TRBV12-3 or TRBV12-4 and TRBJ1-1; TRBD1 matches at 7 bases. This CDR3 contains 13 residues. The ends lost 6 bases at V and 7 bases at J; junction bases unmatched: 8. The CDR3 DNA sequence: TGTGCCAGCAGCGACAGGGCTGACGGTGAAGCTTTCTTT. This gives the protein CASSDRADGEAFF.

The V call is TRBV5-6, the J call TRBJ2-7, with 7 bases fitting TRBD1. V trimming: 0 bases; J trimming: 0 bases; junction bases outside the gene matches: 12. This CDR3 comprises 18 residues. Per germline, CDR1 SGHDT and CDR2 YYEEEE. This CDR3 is CASSLVGVESGGSYEQYF. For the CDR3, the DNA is TGTGCCAGCAGCTTGGTTGGGGTCGAATCAGGGGGCTCCTACGAGCAGTACTTC.

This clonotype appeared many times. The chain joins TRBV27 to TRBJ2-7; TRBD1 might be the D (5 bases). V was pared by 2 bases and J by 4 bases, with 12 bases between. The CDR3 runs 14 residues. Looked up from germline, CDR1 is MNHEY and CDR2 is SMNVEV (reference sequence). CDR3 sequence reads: CASSLQGAKYEQYF. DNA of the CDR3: TGTGCCAGCAGTTTACAGGGTGCGAAGTACGAGCAGTACTTC.

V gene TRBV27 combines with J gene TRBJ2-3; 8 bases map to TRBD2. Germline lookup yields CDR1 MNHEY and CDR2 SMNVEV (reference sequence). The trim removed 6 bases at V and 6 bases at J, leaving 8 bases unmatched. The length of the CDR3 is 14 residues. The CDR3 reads CASRPGGGADTQYF. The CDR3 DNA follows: TGTGCCAGCAGGCCCGGGGGGGGGGCGGATACGCAGTATTTT.

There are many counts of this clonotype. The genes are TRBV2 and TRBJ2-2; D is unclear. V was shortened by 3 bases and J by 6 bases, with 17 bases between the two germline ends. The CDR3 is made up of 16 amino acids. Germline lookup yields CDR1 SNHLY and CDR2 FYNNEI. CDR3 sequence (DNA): TGTGCCAGCAGTGACCCCCTTAACGAGATGTCCGGGGAGCTGTTTTTT. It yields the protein CASSDPLNEMSGELFF.

The CDR3 sequence is CASRPGRGPSTGELFF. The CDR3 DNA is TGCGCCAGCCGACCCGGCAGGGGGCCTTCCACCGGGGAGCTGTTTTTT. V gene TRBV5-1 combines with J gene TRBJ2-2; TRBD1 matches 8 bases. The V gene end was trimmed by 7 bases and the J gene end by 4 bases; junction bases not matched to a gene: 12. The CDR3 contains 16 residues. CDR1 and CDR2 (germline): SGHRS, YFSETQ.

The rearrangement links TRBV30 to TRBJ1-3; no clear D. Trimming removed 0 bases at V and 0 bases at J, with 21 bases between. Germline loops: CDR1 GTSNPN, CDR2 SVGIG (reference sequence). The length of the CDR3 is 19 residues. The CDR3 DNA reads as TGTGCCTGGAGTGTACTTTTTACAGTGTGGGCCCACTCTGGAAACACCATATATTTT. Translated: CAWSVLFTVWAHSGNTIYF.